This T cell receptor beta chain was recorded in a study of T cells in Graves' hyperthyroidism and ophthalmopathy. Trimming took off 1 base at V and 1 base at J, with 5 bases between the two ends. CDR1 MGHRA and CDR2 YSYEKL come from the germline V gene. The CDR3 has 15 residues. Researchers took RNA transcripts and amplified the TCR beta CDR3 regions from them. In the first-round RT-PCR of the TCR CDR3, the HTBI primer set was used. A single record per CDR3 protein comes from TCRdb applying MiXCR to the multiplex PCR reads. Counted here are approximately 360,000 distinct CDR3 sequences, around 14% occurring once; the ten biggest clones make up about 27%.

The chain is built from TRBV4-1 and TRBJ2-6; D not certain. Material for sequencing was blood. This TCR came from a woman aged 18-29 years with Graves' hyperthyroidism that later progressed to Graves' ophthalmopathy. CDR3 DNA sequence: TGCGCCAGCAGCCAAGGGATTTCTGGGGCCAACGTCCTGACTTTC. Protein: CASSQGISGANVLTF.